This T cell receptor (beta chain) derives from a study of cytomegalovirus exposure and HLA in healthy donors. Trimming at V came to 1 base and at J to 1 base, leaving 3 bases not matched to a gene. The CDR3 sequence is 16 residues long. The germline gives CDR1 SGHRS, CDR2 YFSETQ. PCR was performed using 60 Vbeta and 13 Jbeta primers. The method was immunoSEQ multiplex PCR; TCRdb's version includes in-frame clones alone and lacks a portion of them. The top ten clones hold over 2% of a sample with under 150,000 clones, around 80% of them seen once. The V gene is TRBV5-1, the J gene TRBJ2-2, with TRBD2 identical over 8 bases. The sample taken for sequencing was PBMCs. The TCR was taken from a man younger than 45 in good health and CMV-seronegative. CDR3 residues: CASSLFTSGNTGELFF. As DNA, the CDR3 is TGCGCCAGCAGCTTGTTCACTAGCGGGAACACCGGGGAGCTGTTTTTT.